What follows is one T cell receptor beta chain and its context. Random hexamers were used to reverse transcribe the RNA input (roughly 0.5 to 1 ug). It was immunoSEQ multiplex PCR that amplified TCR beta CDR3 across 54 Vbeta and 13 Jbeta. Each CDR3 protein gets one entry after TCRdb re-called the immunoSEQ multiplex PCR reads with MiXCR. This table holds approximately 77,000 distinct CDR3 sequences, 85% to 95% found once. The data belong to a study of CD8 T cells in Susac syndrome. Trimming left V 1 base short and J 3 bases short, with 12 bases between. Germline loops: CDR1 SGHDN, CDR2 FVKESK. The length of the CDR3 is 15 residues.

This rearrangement joins TRBV14 to TRBJ2-5, with D unresolved. The sample consisted of CD4+ T cells from PBMCs. The receptor's source is a human donor with Susac syndrome. The CDR3 reads CASSQGLGLEETQYF. In DNA, the CDR3 is TGTGCCAGCAGCCAAGGTCTAGGGCTTGAAGAGACCCAGTACTTC. Filled out from reference TRBV14 and TRBJ2-5, the complete variable domain reads EAGVTQFPSHSVIEKGQTVTLRCDPISGHDNLYWYRRVMGKEIKFLLHFVKESKQDESGMPNNRFLAERTGGTYSTLKVQPAELEDSGVYFCASSQGLGLEETQYFGPGTRLLVL.